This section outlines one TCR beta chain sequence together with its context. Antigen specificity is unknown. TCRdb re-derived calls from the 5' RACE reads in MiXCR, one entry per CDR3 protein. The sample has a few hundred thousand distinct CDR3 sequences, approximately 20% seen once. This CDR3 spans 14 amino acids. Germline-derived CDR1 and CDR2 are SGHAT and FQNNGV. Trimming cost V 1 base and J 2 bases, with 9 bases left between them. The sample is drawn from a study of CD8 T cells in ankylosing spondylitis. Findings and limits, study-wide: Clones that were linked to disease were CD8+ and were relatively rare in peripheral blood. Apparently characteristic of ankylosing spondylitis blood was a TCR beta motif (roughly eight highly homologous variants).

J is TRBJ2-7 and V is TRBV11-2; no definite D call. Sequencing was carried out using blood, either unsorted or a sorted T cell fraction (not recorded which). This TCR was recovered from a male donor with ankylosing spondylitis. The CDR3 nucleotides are TGTGCCAGCAGCTTAGCCACCCTCACCTACGAGCAGTACTTC. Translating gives CASSLATLTYEQYF.